What follows are 3 T cell receptor beta chains derived from one specimen sequenced in a study of shared clonotypes between healthy human individuals. Profiled with immunoSEQ multiplex PCR; TCRdb holds only in-frame clones, not every one. The top ten hold roughly 12% of the sample, which has more than 400,000 clones, over 75% seen once. The sample taken for sequencing was PBMCs. The receptors derive from a woman in her forties in good health. Some clones in this sample may be carry-over from other donors' samples.

This rearrangement joins TRBV6-5 to TRBJ2-7; perhaps D is TRBD1 or TRBD2 (5 bases each). V was clipped by 10 bases and J by 0 bases, with 19 bases between them. The CDR3 has 15 residues. CDR1 and CDR2 from the germline V gene are MNHEY and SVGAGI. The CDR3 DNA reads as TGTGCCACCAACACCCTAGTGAGGGGCTCCTACGAGCAGTACTTC. This gives the protein CATNTLVRGSYEQYF.

Of note for this clone: The sample contains more than one DNA sequence encoding this CDR3. V usage is TRBV7-2 and J usage is TRBJ2-5; 8 bases map to TRBD1. Germline V lookup: CDR1 SGHTA, CDR2 FQGNSA. The CDR3 extends over 14 amino acids. V gave up 5 bases and J gave up 4 bases; unmatched junction bases: 6. DNA for the CDR3: TGTGCCAGCAGCCCCCGACAGGGGTCAGAGACCCAGTACTTC. Residues: CASSPRQGSETQYF.

This sequence joins TRBV28 and TRBJ1-5, with D possibly being TRBD1 (6 bases). Trimming removed 5 bases at V and 2 bases at J, with 10 bases between. The CDR3 loop spans 14 amino acids. Germline loops: CDR1 MDHEN, CDR2 SYDVKM. The CDR3, as DNA: TGTGCCAGCAGTCCCCGACAGGGCAATCAGCCCCAGCATTTT. This gives the protein CASSPRQGNQPQHF.